A single sample is the source of the 5 T cell receptor beta chains below, sequenced in a study of blood T cell repertoires in COVID-19. Profiled with immunoSEQ multiplex PCR; TCRdb holds only in-frame clones, not every one. Among about 86,000 clones listed, 82% were seen once. Specimen: peripheral blood. The receptors derive from an elderly woman with acute or convalescent COVID-19.

This clone was recorded a few times. The chain couples TRBV5-6 to TRBJ2-2, with 9 bases that match TRBD1. Trimming took 3 bases from V and 3 from J; bases not matched to a gene: 9. The germline gives CDR1 SGHDT, CDR2 YYEEEE. This CDR3 region has 17 residues. CDR3 sequence (DNA): TGTGCCAGCAGCTCTGGACAGGGGTTATGGGACACCGGGGAGCTGTTTTTT. Translation: CASSSGQGLWDTGELFF. The full variable domain, in which reference TRBV5-6 and TRBJ2-2 provide the parts outside the CDR3, is DAGVTQSPTHLIKTRGQQVTLRCSPKSGHDTVSWYQQALGQGPQFIFQYYEEEERQRGNFPDRFSGHQFPNYSSELNVNALLLGDSALYLCASSSGQGLWDTGELFFGEGSRLTVL.

The sample holds a few counts of this clone. The CDR3 spells CASSSQAGGMDEQFF. Written as DNA, the CDR3 is TGTGCCAGCAGCTCCCAAGCGGGAGGGATGGATGAGCAGTTCTTC. V and J are TRBV7-9 and TRBJ2-1; 10 bases match TRBD2. The germline CDR1 and CDR2 sequences are SEHNR and FQNEAQ (reference sequence). The CDR3 length is 15 residues. Unmatched junction bases numbered 8, after V lost 4 bases and J lost 8 bases.

The rearrangement uses TRBV27 and TRBJ1-5; no definite D call. Looked up from germline, CDR1 is MNHEY and CDR2 is SMNVEV (reference sequence). Trimming removed 3 bases from V and 0 bases from J, with 9 bases in between. The CDR3 totals 15 residues. The CDR3: CASSLVVGSNQPQHF. The CDR3 nucleotides read TGTGCCAGCAGTTTGGTAGTTGGTAGCAATCAGCCCCAGCATTTT.

The DNA of the CDR3 is TGCGCCAGTAAGACAGGGAACTATGGCTACACCTTC. Translation gives CASKTGNYGYTF. The chain employs TRBV5-1 and TRBJ1-2, with 7 bases that match TRBD1. With V trimmed by 8 bases and J by 2 bases, 3 bases remained unmatched. Germline V CDR1 and CDR2: SGHRS, YFSETQ. There are 12 residues in the CDR3.

This clone showed up just once. The V and J genes are TRBV7-6 and TRBJ2-5; 14 nucleotides match TRBD2. There are 16 residues in the CDR3. V was clipped by 2 bases and J by 4 bases; unmatched bases: 3. Germline CDR1 is SGHVS and CDR2 is FNYEAQ. The CDR3: CASSLSGTSGGETQYF. CDR3 sequence (DNA): TGTGCCAGCAGCTTATCCGGGACTAGCGGGGGAGAGACCCAGTACTTC.